This T cell receptor beta chain emerged from a study of blood T cells in healthy people across ages. Roughly 9.8 milliliters of peripheral blood were drawn from each donor. Germline CDR1 MNHEY, CDR2 SMNVEV (reference sequence). The CDR3 has 13 residues. Next came a second PCR, run for about 6 to 12 cycles, which used a sample-barcoded 5' primer along with a J-beta primer mix. A single record per CDR3 protein comes from TCRdb applying MiXCR to the 5' RACE reads. This table has hundreds of thousands of distinct CDR3 sequences, approximately 21% appearing once. The specimen was blood. The chain couples TRBV27 to TRBJ2-5, with D hard to call. The DNA end lines up better with TRBJ2-1; the J call may be wrong. The origin of this receptor is a man aged 65 to 85 in good health. The CDR3 is CASSLRGVPEQFF. CDR3 sequence (DNA): TGTGCCAGCAGTTTACGTGGGGTGCCTGAGCAGTTCTTC.